One T cell receptor (beta chain) is described in this entry. The sample is drawn from a study of preoperative IRX-2 immunotherapy in early breast cancer. This sample's treatment: preoperative locoregional IRX-2 cytokine immunotherapy. This phase Ib study tested locoregional IRX-2 cytokine immunotherapy given before surgery. TCRdb's copy holds only in-frame clones and misses some; the assay was immunoSEQ multiplex PCR. Here the sample spans about 19,000 clones, 85% being singletons. This CDR3 has 16 residues. Germline V gene data show CDR1 as LNHDA and CDR2 as SQIVND (reference sequence). J gave up 3 bases and V 6 bases, and 9 bases lay outside the gene matches.

This TCR derives from a human donor with breast cancer. V usage is TRBV19 and J usage is TRBJ2-1, with 9 bases matching TRBD2. Specimen: lymph node tissue, collected after IRX-2 immunotherapy. The CDR3 here is CASSDGTSYIYNEQFF. The CDR3 DNA is TGTGCCAGTAGCGATGGGACTAGCTATATCTACAATGAGCAGTTCTTC.